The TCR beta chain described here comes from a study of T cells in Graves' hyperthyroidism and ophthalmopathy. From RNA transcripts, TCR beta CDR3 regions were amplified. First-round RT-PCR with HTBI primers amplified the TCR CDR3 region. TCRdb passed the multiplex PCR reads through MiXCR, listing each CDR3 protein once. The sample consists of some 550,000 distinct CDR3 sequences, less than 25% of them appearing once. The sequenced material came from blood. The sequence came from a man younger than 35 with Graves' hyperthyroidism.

For the CDR3, the DNA is TGTGCCAGCAGCTTTAGCAGTTCAGGACAGCCCCAGCATTTT. Translation: CASSFSSSGQPQHF. The genes are TRBV5-5 and TRBJ1-5; D gene uncertain. CDR3 length equals 14 residues. Germline values: CDR1 SGHKS, CDR2 YYEKEE (reference sequence). Trimming pared 2 bases from V and 7 bases from J, leaving 13 bases between.